This T cell receptor beta chain was captured in a study of T cell responses to AZD1222 COVID-19 vaccine. Study information: It was second doses at about 4 or about 12 weeks that were pooled.

As to this clone: Its antigen is as yet unknown. This CDR3 is also generated by other DNA sequences in the sample.

Study results and limitations: Repertoire sampling occurred only after the peak T cell response. The donor cohort was predominantly white British with a female majority, and clonal diversity may have been underestimated. Dominant at 160-218 and 743-854, vaccine-associated CD4 TCRs also spanned spike.

V was shortened by 4 bases and J by 2 bases, with 9 bases between the two germline ends. CDR3 size: 13 residues. Germline values: CDR1 SGHNT, CDR2 YYREEE (reference sequence). Data came from immunoSEQ multiplex PCR; TCRdb stores just in-frame clones and leaves some out. The sample holds about 120,000 clones, around nine tenths seen once. The receptor was isolated from an adult in good health. The V gene is TRBV5-4, the J gene TRBJ1-2; maybe TRBD1 (5 bases). Specimen: peripheral blood, collected on day 0 of AZD1222 vaccination. The CDR3, as DNA: TGTGCCAGCAGCCTGGGGGGGAACTATGGCTACACCTTC. This gives the protein CASSLGGNYGYTF.